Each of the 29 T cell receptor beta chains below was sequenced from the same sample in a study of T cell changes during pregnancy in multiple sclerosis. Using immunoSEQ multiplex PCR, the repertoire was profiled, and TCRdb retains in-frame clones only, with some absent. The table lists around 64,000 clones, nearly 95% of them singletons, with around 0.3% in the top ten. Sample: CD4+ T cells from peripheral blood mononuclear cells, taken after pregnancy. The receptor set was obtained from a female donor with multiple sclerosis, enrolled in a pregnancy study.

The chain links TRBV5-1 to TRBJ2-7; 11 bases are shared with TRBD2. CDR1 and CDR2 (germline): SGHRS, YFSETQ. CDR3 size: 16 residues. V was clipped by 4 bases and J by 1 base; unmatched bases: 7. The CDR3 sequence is CASSAATSGGSYEQYF. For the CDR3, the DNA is TGCGCCAGCAGCGCGGCTACTAGCGGGGGTTCCTACGAGCAGTACTTC. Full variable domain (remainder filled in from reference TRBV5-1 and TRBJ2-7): KAGVTQTPRYLIKTRGQQVTLSCSPISGHRSVSWYQQTPGQGLQFLFEYFSETQRNKGNFPGRFSGRQFSNSRSEMNVSTLELGDSALYLCASSAATSGGSYEQYFGPGTRLTVT.

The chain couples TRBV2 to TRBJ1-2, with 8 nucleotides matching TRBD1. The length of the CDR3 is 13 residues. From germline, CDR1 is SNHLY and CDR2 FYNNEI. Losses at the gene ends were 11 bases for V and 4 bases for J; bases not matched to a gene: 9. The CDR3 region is CAGSGQGVYGYTF. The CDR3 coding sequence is TGTGCCGGTAGTGGACAGGGAGTCTATGGCTACACCTTC.

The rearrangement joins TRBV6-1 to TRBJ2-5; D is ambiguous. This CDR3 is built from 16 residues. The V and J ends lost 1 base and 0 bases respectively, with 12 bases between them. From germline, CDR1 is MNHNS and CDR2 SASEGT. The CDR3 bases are TGTGCCAGCAGTGAAGAATTATACAGAAACCAAGAGACCCAGTACTTC. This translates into CASSEELYRNQETQYF.

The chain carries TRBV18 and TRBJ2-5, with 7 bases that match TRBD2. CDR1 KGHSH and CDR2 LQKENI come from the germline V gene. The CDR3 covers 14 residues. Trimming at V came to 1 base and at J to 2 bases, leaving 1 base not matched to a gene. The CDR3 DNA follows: TGTGCCAGCTCACCACGAGCGGGACAAGAGACCCAGTACTTC. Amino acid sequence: CASSPRAGQETQYF.

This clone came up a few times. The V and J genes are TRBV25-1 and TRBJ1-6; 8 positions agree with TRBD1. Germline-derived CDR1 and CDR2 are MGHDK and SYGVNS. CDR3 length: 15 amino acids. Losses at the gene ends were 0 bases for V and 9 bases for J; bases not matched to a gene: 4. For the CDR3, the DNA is TGTGCCAGCAGTGAATATACAGGGGGAGGTTCACCCCTCCACTTT. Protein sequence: CASSEYTGGGSPLHF.

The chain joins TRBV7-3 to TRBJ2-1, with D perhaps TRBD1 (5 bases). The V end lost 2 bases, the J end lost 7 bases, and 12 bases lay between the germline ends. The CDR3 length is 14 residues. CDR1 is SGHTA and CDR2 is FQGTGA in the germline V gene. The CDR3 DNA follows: TGTGCCAGCAGCTTAGTGTCAGGGCAAAATGAGCAGTTCTTC. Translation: CASSLVSGQNEQFF.

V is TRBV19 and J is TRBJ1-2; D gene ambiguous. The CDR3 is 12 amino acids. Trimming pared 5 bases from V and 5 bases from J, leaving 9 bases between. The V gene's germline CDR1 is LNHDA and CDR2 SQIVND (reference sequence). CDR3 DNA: TGTGCCAGTAGTCCCGGGGAATATGGCTACACCTTC. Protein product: CASSPGEYGYTF.

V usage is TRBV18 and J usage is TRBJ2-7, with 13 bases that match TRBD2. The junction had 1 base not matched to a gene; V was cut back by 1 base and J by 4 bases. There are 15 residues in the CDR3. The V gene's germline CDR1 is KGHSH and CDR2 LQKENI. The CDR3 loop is CASSPRTSGSYEQYF. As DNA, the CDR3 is TGTGCCAGCTCACCACGGACTAGCGGGAGTTACGAGCAGTACTTC.

CDR3 DNA sequence: TGTGCCAGTAACCCTAGGGGAATAGGAGGGCAAGAGACCCAGTACTTC. Translating it yields CASNPRGIGGQETQYF. The J gene is TRBJ2-5, the V gene TRBV19, with a possible D match to TRBD2 (6 bases). Per germline, CDR1 LNHDA and CDR2 SQIVND (reference sequence). The CDR3 has 16 amino acids. V lost 7 bases to trimming and J lost 2 bases, with 20 bases between them.

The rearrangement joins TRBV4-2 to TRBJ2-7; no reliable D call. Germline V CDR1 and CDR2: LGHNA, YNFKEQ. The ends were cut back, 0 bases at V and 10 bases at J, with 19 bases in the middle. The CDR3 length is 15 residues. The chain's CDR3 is CASSQDLGGHNPQYF. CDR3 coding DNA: TGTGCCAGCAGCCAAGATTTAGGCGGTCACAATCCACAGTACTTC.

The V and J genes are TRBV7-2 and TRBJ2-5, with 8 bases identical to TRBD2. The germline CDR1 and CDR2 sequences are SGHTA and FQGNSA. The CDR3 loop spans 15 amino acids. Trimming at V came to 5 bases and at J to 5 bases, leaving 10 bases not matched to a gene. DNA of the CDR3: TGTGCCAGCAGCCCGGGACTAGGAGGTTGGGAGACCCAGTACTTC. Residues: CASSPGLGGWETQYF.

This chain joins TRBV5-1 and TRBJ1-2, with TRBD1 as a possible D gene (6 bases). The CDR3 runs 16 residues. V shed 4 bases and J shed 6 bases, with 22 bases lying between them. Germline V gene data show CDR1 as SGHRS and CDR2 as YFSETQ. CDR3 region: CASSASGTIPGDGYTF. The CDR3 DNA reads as TGCGCCAGCAGCGCCTCCGGGACAATCCCTGGGGATGGCTACACCTTC.

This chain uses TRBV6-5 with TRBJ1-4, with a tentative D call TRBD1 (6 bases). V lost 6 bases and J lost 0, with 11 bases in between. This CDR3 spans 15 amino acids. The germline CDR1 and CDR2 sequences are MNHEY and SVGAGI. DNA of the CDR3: TGTGCCAGCAGGCCCGGGACACCAACTAATGAAAAACTGTTTTTT. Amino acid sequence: CASRPGTPTNEKLFF.

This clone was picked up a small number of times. CDR3 region: CASSGIYGYTF. The CDR3 DNA follows: TGTGCCAGCAGCGGGATCTATGGCTACACCTTC. The chain uses TRBV6-5 and TRBJ1-2; no clear D gene. CDR1 is MNHEY and CDR2 is SVGAGI in the germline V gene. V shed 6 bases and J shed 4 bases, with 6 bases lying between them. The CDR3 is 11 amino acids.

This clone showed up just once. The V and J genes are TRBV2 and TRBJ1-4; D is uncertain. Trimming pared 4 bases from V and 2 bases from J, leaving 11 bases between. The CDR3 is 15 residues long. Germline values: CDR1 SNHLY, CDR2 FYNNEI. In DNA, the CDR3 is TGTGCCAGCAGTGTCAAGCGGTCGACTAATGAAAAACTGTTTTTT. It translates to CASSVKRSTNEKLFF.

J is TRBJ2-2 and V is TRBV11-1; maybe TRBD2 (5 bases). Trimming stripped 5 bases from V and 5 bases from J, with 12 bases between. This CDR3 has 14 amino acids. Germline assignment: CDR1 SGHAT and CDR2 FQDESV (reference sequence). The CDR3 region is CASSPRRGTGELFF. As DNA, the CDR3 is TGTGCCAGCAGCCCCAGAAGAGGGACCGGGGAGCTGTTTTTT.

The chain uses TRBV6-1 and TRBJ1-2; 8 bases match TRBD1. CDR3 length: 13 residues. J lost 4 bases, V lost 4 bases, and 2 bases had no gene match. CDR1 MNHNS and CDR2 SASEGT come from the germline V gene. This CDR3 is CASSAGTGYGYTF. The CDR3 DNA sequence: TGTGCCAGCAGTGCCGGGACAGGCTATGGCTACACCTTC.

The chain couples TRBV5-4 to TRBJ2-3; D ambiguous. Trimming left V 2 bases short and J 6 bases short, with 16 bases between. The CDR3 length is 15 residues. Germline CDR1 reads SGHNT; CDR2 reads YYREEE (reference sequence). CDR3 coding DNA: TGTGCCAGCAGCTTTTCGTTTGGCAGGTCGGATACGCAGTATTTT. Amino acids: CASSFSFGRSDTQYF.

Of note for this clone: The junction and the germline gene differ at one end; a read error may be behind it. CDR3 region: CASSLGVREGFF. CDR3 bases: TGTGCCAGCAGCTTAGGGGTCCGGGAAGGTTTCTTT. The J gene is TRBJ1-1, the V gene TRBV11-2; D is unresolved. Per the germline V gene, CDR1 is SGHAT and CDR2 is FQNNGV. CDR3 length: 12 residues.

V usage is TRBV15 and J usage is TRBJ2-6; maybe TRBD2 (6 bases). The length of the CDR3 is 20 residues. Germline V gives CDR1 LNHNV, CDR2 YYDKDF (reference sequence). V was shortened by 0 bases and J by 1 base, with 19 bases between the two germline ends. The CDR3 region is CATSRDRVGGLGSGANVLTF. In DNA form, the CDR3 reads TGTGCCACCAGCAGAGATCGGGTAGGAGGGTTGGGGTCTGGGGCCAACGTCCTGACTTTC.

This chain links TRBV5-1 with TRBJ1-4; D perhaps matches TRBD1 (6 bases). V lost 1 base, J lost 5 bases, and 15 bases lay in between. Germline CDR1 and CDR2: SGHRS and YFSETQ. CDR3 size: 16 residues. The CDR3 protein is CASSLYPTGRNEKLFF. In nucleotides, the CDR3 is TGCGCCAGCAGCTTGTACCCCACAGGGCGGAATGAAAAACTGTTTTTT.

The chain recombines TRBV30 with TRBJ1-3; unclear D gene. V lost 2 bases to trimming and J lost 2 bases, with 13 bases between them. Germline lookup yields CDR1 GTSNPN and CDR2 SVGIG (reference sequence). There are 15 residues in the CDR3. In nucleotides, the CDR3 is TGTGCCTGGAGTTTGGGCCGGCGCGCTGGAAACACCATATATTTT. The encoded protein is CAWSLGRRAGNTIYF.

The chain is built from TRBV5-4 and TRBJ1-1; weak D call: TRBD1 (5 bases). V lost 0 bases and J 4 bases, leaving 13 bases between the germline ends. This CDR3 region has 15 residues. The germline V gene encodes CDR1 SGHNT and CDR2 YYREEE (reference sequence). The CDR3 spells CASSLEGRVGTEAFF. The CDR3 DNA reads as TGTGCCAGCAGCTTGGAGGGCAGGGTGGGCACTGAAGCTTTCTTT.

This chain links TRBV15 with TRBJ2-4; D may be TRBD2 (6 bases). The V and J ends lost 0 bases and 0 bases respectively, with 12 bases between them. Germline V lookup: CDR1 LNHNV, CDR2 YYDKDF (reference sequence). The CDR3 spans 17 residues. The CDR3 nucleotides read TGTGCCACCAGCAGAGATCGAGCGGGCTTAGCCAAAAACATTCAGTACTTC. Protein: CATSRDRAGLAKNIQYF. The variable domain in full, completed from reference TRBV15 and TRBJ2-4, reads DAMVIQNPRYQVTQFGKPVTLSCSQTLNHNVMYWYQQKSSQAPKLLFHYYDKDFNNEADTPDNFQSRRPNTSFCFLDIRSPGLGDTAMYLCATSRDRAGLAKNIQYFGAGTRLSVL.

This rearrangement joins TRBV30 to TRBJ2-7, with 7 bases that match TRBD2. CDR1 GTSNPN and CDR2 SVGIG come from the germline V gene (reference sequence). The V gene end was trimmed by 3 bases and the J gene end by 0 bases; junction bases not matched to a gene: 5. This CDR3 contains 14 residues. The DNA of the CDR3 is TGTGCCTGGAGGGGGAGGGGAACCTCCTACGAGCAGTACTTC. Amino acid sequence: CAWRGRGTSYEQYF.

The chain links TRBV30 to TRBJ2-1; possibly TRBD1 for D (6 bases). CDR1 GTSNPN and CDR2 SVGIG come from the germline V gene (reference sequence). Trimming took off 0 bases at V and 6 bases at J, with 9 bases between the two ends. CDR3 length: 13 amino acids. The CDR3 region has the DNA TGTGCCTGGAGTGTACAGGGATTCAATGAGCAGTTCTTC. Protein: CAWSVQGFNEQFF.

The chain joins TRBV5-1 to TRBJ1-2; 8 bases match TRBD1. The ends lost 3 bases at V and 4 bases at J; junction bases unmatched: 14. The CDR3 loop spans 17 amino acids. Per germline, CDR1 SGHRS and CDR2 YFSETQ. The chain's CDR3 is CASSSQAERQGSYGYTF. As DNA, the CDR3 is TGCGCCAGCAGCTCCCAGGCCGAACGACAGGGGAGCTATGGCTACACCTTC.

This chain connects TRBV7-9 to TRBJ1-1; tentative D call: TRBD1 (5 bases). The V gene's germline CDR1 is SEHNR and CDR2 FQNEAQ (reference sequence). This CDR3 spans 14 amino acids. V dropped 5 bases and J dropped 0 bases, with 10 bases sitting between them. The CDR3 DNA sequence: TGTGCCAGCAGCCACAGGCCCGTGAACACTGAAGCTTTCTTT. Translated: CASSHRPVNTEAFF.

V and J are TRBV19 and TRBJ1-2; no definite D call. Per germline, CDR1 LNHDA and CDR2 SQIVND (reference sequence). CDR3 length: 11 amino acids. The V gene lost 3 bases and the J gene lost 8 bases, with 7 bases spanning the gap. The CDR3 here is CASSIAEGYTF. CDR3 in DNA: TGTGCCAGTAGTATTGCGGAAGGCTACACCTTC. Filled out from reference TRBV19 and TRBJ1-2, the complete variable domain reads DGGITQSPKYLFRKEGQNVTLSCEQNLNHDAMYWYRQDPGQGLRLIYYSQIVNDFQKGDIAEGYSVSREKKESFPLTVTSAQKNPTAFYLCASSIAEGYTFGSGTRLTVV.